Below are 8 T cell receptor beta chains sequenced from a single sample in a study of regulatory dendritic cells for organ transplantation (dated by TCRdb to the late 2010s). Sorted T cell subsets were CFSE-labeled and co-cultured for 4 to 5 days with allogeneic regulatory or mature dendritic cells at a 1:10 DC:T ratio. No antigen is known for these receptors. Libraries were prepared through the immunoSEQ multiplex PCR assay. TCRdb obtained this table from immuneACCESS and retained in-frame rearrangements with V and J assigned. These tables miss some clones; where compared with another copy, unresolved V genes account for less than half of the shortfall, and the remainder is unexplained. This sample has around 12,000 clones in its table, and about 70% of those were observed once. The ten largest account for approximately 0.63% of the sample. Sequencing used naive CD4+ T cells from blood cultured with regulatory dendritic cells. In light of the paper, this sample's cell subset or site label describes: CD45RA+ naive T cells. The receptors derive from a human donor in good health.

The chain links TRBV12-5 to TRBJ2-1, with 12 bases that match TRBD1. Germline V gene data show CDR1 as LGHNT and CDR2 as FRNRAP. Unmatched junction bases numbered 12, after V lost 2 bases and J lost 10 bases. The CDR3 is 17 amino acids. CDR3 sequence reads: CASGLYPGTGGIGEQFF. The DNA for the CDR3 is TGTGCTAGTGGTTTGTACCCCGGGACAGGGGGCATTGGAGAGCAGTTCTTC. Together with reference TRBV12-5 and TRBJ2-1, the CDR3 gives the full variable domain: DARVTQTPRHKVTEMGQEVTMRCQPILGHNTVFWYRQTMMQGLELLAYFRNRAPLDDSGMPKDRFSAEMPDATLATLKIQPSEPRDSAVYFCASGLYPGTGGIGEQFFGPGTRLTVL.

The chain recombines TRBV5-1 with TRBJ1-4, with 9 bases identical to TRBD1. Germline V gene lookup returns CDR1 SGHRS and CDR2 YFSETQ. V shed 7 bases, J shed 7 bases, and the junction held 5 bases outside the gene matches. This CDR3 spans 13 amino acids. Written as DNA, the CDR3 is TGCGCCAGCGGCACAGGGGGCGGTGAAAAACTGTTTTTT. Residues: CASGTGGGEKLFF.

The chain couples TRBV18 to TRBJ1-4; TRBD1 matches 9 bases. The CDR3 spans 16 residues. Trimming took 0 bases from V and 8 from J; bases not matched to a gene: 7. CDR1 is KGHSH and CDR2 is LQKENI in the germline V gene. In nucleotides, the CDR3 is TGTGCCAGCTCACCACCGGTGGGACAGGGTGACGAAAAACTGTTTTTT. Its translation is CASSPPVGQGDEKLFF. The variable domain in full, completed from reference TRBV18 and TRBJ1-4, reads NAGVMQNPRHLVRRRGQEARLRCSPMKGHSHVYWYRQLPEEGLKFMVYLQKENIIDESGMPKERFSAEFPKEGPSILRIQQVVRGDSAAYFCASSPPVGQGDEKLFFGSGTQLSVL.

V is TRBV5-5 and J is TRBJ2-7; 9 bases align to TRBD1. Germline CDR1 is SGHKS and CDR2 is YYEKEE (reference sequence). This CDR3 has 15 amino acids. V lost 2 bases, J lost 3 bases, and 6 bases stayed unmatched. The CDR3 is CASSLQGASIYEQYF. The CDR3 coding sequence is TGTGCCAGCAGCTTACAGGGGGCGTCGATCTACGAGCAGTACTTC.

V and J are TRBV7-6 and TRBJ2-6; D possibly corresponds to TRBD1 (5 bases). Germline lookup yields CDR1 SGHVS and CDR2 FNYEAQ. V lost 0 bases and J 4 bases, leaving 16 bases between the germline ends. This CDR3 contains 18 residues. The CDR3 DNA follows: TGTGCCAGCAGCTTAGCCCTCCGGAAGGGGCCGGGGGCCAACGTCCTGACTTTC. Translation gives CASSLALRKGPGANVLTF.

The genes are TRBV5-1 and TRBJ2-2; 12 bases are shared with TRBD2. The V gene's germline CDR1 is SGHRS and CDR2 YFSETQ. Unmatched junction bases numbered 8, after V lost 3 bases and J lost 5 bases. There are 17 residues in the CDR3. The chain's CDR3 is CASSSERLAGVTGELFF. Here the CDR3 DNA reads TGCGCCAGCAGCTCGGAACGACTAGCGGGGGTGACCGGGGAGCTGTTTTTT.

J is TRBJ2-7 and V is TRBV6-6; 7 nucleotides match TRBD2. CDR3 length: 10 residues. Looked up from germline, CDR1 is MNHNY and CDR2 is SVGAGI (reference sequence). V shed 8 bases and J 5 bases; nucleotides not matched to a gene: 0. This chain's CDR3 is CASGGDEQYF. The CDR3 region has the DNA TGTGCCAGCGGGGGGGACGAGCAGTACTTC.

The rearrangement links TRBV19 to TRBJ1-3; maybe TRBD1 (6 bases). With 6 bases removed from V and 4 bases from J, the gap between germline ends came to 13 bases. This CDR3 contains 14 residues. CDR1 LNHDA and CDR2 SQIVND come from the germline V gene (reference sequence). The chain's CDR3 is CASREGGRGNTIYF. DNA for the CDR3: TGTGCCAGTAGGGAAGGGGGTCGCGGAAACACCATATATTTT. The variable domain in full, completed from reference TRBV19 and TRBJ1-3, reads DGGITQSPKYLFRKEGQNVTLSCEQNLNHDAMYWYRQDPGQGLRLIYYSQIVNDFQKGDIAEGYSVSREKKESFPLTVTSAQKNPTAFYLCASREGGRGNTIYFGEGSWLTVV.